Each of the 26 T cell receptor beta chains below was sequenced from the same sample in a study of blood T cells in healthy people across ages. Through a sample-barcoded 5' primer and a J-beta primer mix, a second PCR was run for about 7 to 12 cycles. Each CDR3 protein is one row after TCRdb ran MiXCR on the 5' RACE reads. The sample records about 1,000,000 distinct CDR3 sequences, over 35% being singletons. Input material: blood. These receptor sequences come from a woman aged 55-70 years in good health.

This clonotype turned up a few times. The gene calls are TRBV4-2 and TRBJ1-5; D is ambiguous. The ends were cut back, 0 bases at V and 2 bases at J, with 11 bases in the middle. The CDR3 spans 16 residues. Germline values: CDR1 LGHNA, CDR2 YNFKEQ. CDR3 DNA sequence: TGTGCCAGCAGCCAAGAAAGAAACAGAGGCAATCAGCCCCAGCATTTT. The encoded protein is CASSQERNRGNQPQHF.

This clonotype appeared a few times. The chain joins TRBV15 to TRBJ2-5, with D perhaps matching TRBD2 (6 bases). With 5 bases removed from V and 5 bases from J, the gap between germline ends came to 12 bases. The CDR3 covers 13 residues. Germline values: CDR1 LNHNV, CDR2 YYDKDF (reference sequence). Here the CDR3 DNA reads TGTGCCACCAGCCTACACGGAGGGGAGACCCAGTACTTC. Amino acids: CATSLHGGETQYF.

The table lists this clonotype with a few counts. The V call is TRBV12-3 or TRBV12-4, the J call TRBJ2-5; 8 bases fit TRBD2. With the DNA end fitting TRBJ2-7 better, the J assignment may be wrong. The CDR3 is 14 residues long. CDR3 amino acids: CASRRSGTSYEQYF. The DNA of the CDR3 is TGTGCCAGCAGACGGTCCGGGACTAGCTACGAGCAGTACTTC.

For this clonotype: Its ends do not fully match the called genes, so a read error is possible. The chain couples TRBV4-2 to TRBJ2-7; TRBD2 is a possible D gene (6 bases). CDR1 is LGHNA, CDR2 YNFKEQ, per germline. The CDR3 consists of 17 residues. The CDR3, as DNA: TGTGCCAGCAGCCAAGCGGGTTGGGGGGAGGTGTCCTCCGAGCAGTACTTC. Its translation: CASSQAGWGEVSSEQYF.

This clonotype came up a few times. The chain recombines TRBV7-9 with TRBJ2-1, with D perhaps TRBD1 or TRBD2 (5 bases each). The germline V gene has CDR1 SEHNR and CDR2 FQNEAQ (reference sequence). This CDR3 is built from 14 residues. Trimming pared 4 bases from V and 11 bases from J, leaving 18 bases between. CDR3 residues: CASSSLGQSGQQFF. For the CDR3, the DNA is TGTGCCAGCAGCTCCCTAGGACAAAGCGGACAGCAGTTCTTC.

This clonotype was counted a few times. This chain connects TRBV20-1 to TRBJ1-5, with D uncertain. Germline V lookup: CDR1 DFQATT, CDR2 SNEGSKA (reference sequence). This CDR3 contains 14 residues. Trimming took 3 bases from V and 3 from J, leaving 12 bases between them. This CDR3 reads CSASPSGVNQPQHF. DNA of the CDR3: TGCAGTGCTAGCCCATCCGGGGTCAATCAGCCCCAGCATTTT.

This clonotype was detected only a few times. The chain is built from TRBV9 and TRBJ2-5; maybe TRBD2 (6 bases). The tail of the sequence fits TRBJ2-7 better, so the J call may be wrong. CDR1 and CDR2 from the germline V gene are SGDLS and YYNGEE. This CDR3 is built from 15 residues. The CDR3 loop reads CASSVDRETYYEQYF. The CDR3 bases are TGTGCCAGCAGCGTAGATCGGGAGACCTACTACGAGCAGTACTTC.

This clonotype has more than one count but fewer than ten. V usage is TRBV29-1 and J usage is TRBJ1-1, with TRBD1 matching over 7 bases. The V and J ends lost 6 bases and 7 bases, in that order; junction bases with no gene match: 8. CDR3 length: 12 amino acids. The germline V gene encodes CDR1 SQVTM and CDR2 ANQGSEA. For the CDR3, the DNA is TGCAGCGTAAAGGGACAGAGGAATGAAGCTTTCTTT. Encoded protein: CSVKGQRNEAFF.

The genes are TRBV12-3 or TRBV12-4 and TRBJ1-2, with a tentative D call TRBD1 (5 bases). The germline V and J ends were trimmed by 3 bases and 5 bases, with 13 bases remaining between them. CDR3 length: 14 residues. The CDR3 loop is CASSFGTVSYGYTF. The CDR3 DNA is TGTGCCAGCAGTTTCGGGACGGTCTCTTATGGCTACACCTTC.

The chain couples TRBV20-1 to TRBJ1-2; D possibly corresponds to TRBD1 (5 bases). The CDR3 consists of 13 residues. V lost 5 bases and J 5 bases, leaving 15 bases between the germline ends. Germline V gives CDR1 DFQATT, CDR2 SNEGSKA (reference sequence). This chain's CDR3 is CSAGGTTAYGYTF. The CDR3 coding sequence is TGCAGTGCTGGCGGGACGACCGCGTATGGCTACACCTTC.

The chain recombines TRBV6-2 or TRBV6-3 with TRBJ2-1, with D maybe TRBD2 (6 bases). Germline V gene lookup returns CDR1 MNHEY and CDR2 SVGEGT. V lost 5 bases and J lost 3, with 11 bases in between. There are 14 residues in the CDR3. The CDR3 loop reads CASSPVGGYNEQFF. Written as DNA, the CDR3 is TGTGCCAGCAGTCCTGTGGGAGGCTACAATGAGCAGTTCTTC.

DNA of the CDR3: TGTGCCAGCAGGATACAGGGCGGGGGATATATCAATCAGCCCCAGCATTTT. This encodes CASRIQGGGYINQPQHF. V gene TRBV6-1 combines with J gene TRBJ1-5, with D possibly TRBD1 on 6 matching bases. CDR1 and CDR2 from the germline V gene are MNHNS and SASEGT. V dropped 6 bases and J dropped 3 bases, with 21 bases sitting between them. The CDR3 runs to 17 residues.

This sequence joins TRBV6-2 or TRBV6-3 and TRBJ2-5; D is ambiguous. V lost 4 bases, J lost 11 bases, and 17 bases lay in between. This CDR3 is 13 amino acids long. CDR1 is MNHEY, CDR2 SVGEGT, per germline. CDR3 in amino acids: CASSSIPYNEQYF. The CDR3 coding sequence is TGTGCCAGCAGTTCTATACCCTACAATGAGCAGTACTTC.

This chain connects TRBV2 to TRBJ2-3; D not resolved. Germline V CDR1 and CDR2: SNHLY, FYNNEI. The ends were cut back, 1 base at V and 2 bases at J, with 13 bases in the middle. This CDR3 is built from 16 residues. CDR3 DNA: TGTGCCAGCAGTGAAGAATTTGTAATCGACACAGATACGCAGTATTTT. It yields the protein CASSEEFVIDTDTQYF.

This clonotype has a handful of counts. The rearrangement links TRBV7-7 to TRBJ2-5, with D tentatively TRBD1 or TRBD2 (6 bases each). CDR3 length: 15 residues. The germline gives CDR1 SSHAT, CDR2 FNYEAQ (reference sequence). V was pared by 1 base and J by 6 bases, with 15 bases between. The CDR3 is CASSLDGGRSQTQYF. The CDR3 DNA follows: TGTGCCAGCAGCTTAGATGGGGGGCGCAGTCAGACCCAGTACTTC.

The table lists this clonotype with a few counts. The V gene is TRBV12-3 or TRBV12-4, the J gene TRBJ2-3; D might be TRBD1 or TRBD2, each matching 5 bases. The CDR3 runs 13 residues. Deletions cut 6 bases from V and 2 bases from J, with 9 bases between. The CDR3 coding sequence is TGTGCCAGCAGATGGGACCTCACAGATACGCAGTATTTT. Translating gives CASRWDLTDTQYF.

The chain carries TRBV7-9 and TRBJ2-5, with D possibly TRBD1 on 6 matching bases. The ends were cut back, 5 bases at V and 1 base at J, with 20 bases in the middle. CDR1 SEHNR and CDR2 FQNEAQ come from the germline V gene (reference sequence). The CDR3 runs to 17 residues. The CDR3 here is CASSPVTGMGIQETQYF. CDR3 DNA: TGTGCCAGCAGCCCTGTGACAGGAATGGGCATCCAAGAGACCCAGTACTTC.

This clonotype was recorded at least ten times. The rearrangement uses TRBV7-9 and TRBJ2-1, with a possible D match to TRBD2 (5 bases). The CDR3 spans 14 residues. V dropped 5 bases and J dropped 10 bases, with 18 bases sitting between them. The germline CDR1 and CDR2 sequences are SEHNR and FQNEAQ (reference sequence). The DNA of the CDR3 is TGTGCCAGCAGCGCTCCTAGAGGCGGGTGGGAGCAGTTCTTC. It translates to CASSAPRGGWEQFF.

V is TRBV9 and J is TRBJ2-3; D is possibly TRBD2 (6 bases). The CDR3 runs 17 residues. CDR1 SGDLS and CDR2 YYNGEE come from the germline V gene. V was cut by 1 base and J by 0 bases, with 15 bases left in between. As DNA, the CDR3 is TGTGCCAGCAGCGTACGGTCCGGGGGAGCAAGCACAGATACGCAGTATTTT. Protein sequence: CASSVRSGGASTDTQYF.

There are a few counts of this clonotype. The genes are TRBV5-1 and TRBJ2-7; D remains ambiguous. The J call may be wrong; the DNA end is better matched by TRBJ2-5. This CDR3 spans 16 amino acids. CDR1 is SGHRS, CDR2 YFSETQ, per germline. CDR3: CASSFASIAFGETQYF. The CDR3 DNA is TGCGCCAGCAGCTTTGCCAGTATCGCTTTCGGGGAGACCCAGTACTTC.

This clonotype was seen only a few times. The genes are TRBV20-1 and TRBJ2-7, with 8 bases fitting TRBD1. Germline V gene data show CDR1 as DFQATT and CDR2 as SNEGSKA (reference sequence). The CDR3 spans 13 residues. The ends lost 6 bases at V and 3 bases at J; junction bases unmatched: 7. The CDR3 sequence: CSAWQGAYYEQYF. Here the CDR3 DNA reads TGCAGTGCCTGGCAGGGGGCCTACTACGAGCAGTACTTC.

This chain joins TRBV3-1 and TRBJ1-4; D gene uncertain. The CDR3 spans 14 residues. Trimming took off 0 bases at V and 6 bases at J, with 8 bases between the two ends. Germline V gene lookup returns CDR1 LGHDT and CDR2 YNNKEL (reference sequence). The CDR3 reads CASSQDLRDEKLFF. CDR3 DNA sequence: TGTGCCAGCAGCCAAGATCTTAGGGATGAAAAACTGTTTTTT.

The chain is built from TRBV20-1 and TRBJ2-3; 11 nucleotides align to TRBD2. CDR1 DFQATT and CDR2 SNEGSKA come from the germline V gene (reference sequence). V was clipped by 1 base and J by 3 bases; unmatched bases: 0. The CDR3 is 14 amino acids. CDR3 nucleotides: TGCAGTGCTAGAGTAGCGGGAGGGACAGATACGCAGTATTTT. This translates into CSARVAGGTDTQYF.

Only a few counts were recorded for this clonotype. The chain employs TRBV24-1 and TRBJ2-7, with D uncertain. Judging by the DNA end, TRBJ2-4 fits better; the J call may be wrong. This CDR3 comprises 14 residues. The germline V gene has CDR1 KGHDR and CDR2 SFDVKD. The CDR3 region has the DNA TGTGCCACCAGTGATTTATGGCAGAAAAACATTCAGTACTTC. Encoded protein: CATSDLWQKNIQYF.

This clonotype was counted once. The rearrangement links TRBV5-1 to TRBJ2-5; tentative D call: TRBD2 (5 bases). CDR1 is SGHRS and CDR2 is YFSETQ in the germline V gene. The CDR3 spans 15 residues. The V end lost 0 bases, the J end lost 11 bases, and 20 bases lay between the germline ends. CDR3 amino acids: CASSLELAIGNEQYF. CDR3 DNA: TGCGCCAGCAGCTTGGAGTTAGCGATAGGCAATGAGCAGTACTTC.

This clonotype was seen many times. The chain is built from TRBV9 and TRBJ2-7, with TRBD2 identical over 7 bases. This CDR3 is 14 amino acids long. The germline V gene has CDR1 SGDLS and CDR2 YYNGEE. The J segment lost 1 base and the V segment lost 2 bases, leaving 3 bases of the junction unmatched. CDR3 sequence (DNA): TGTGCCAGCAGCGTGGGGAGGGGTTCCTACGAGCAGTACTTC. It yields the protein CASSVGRGSYEQYF.